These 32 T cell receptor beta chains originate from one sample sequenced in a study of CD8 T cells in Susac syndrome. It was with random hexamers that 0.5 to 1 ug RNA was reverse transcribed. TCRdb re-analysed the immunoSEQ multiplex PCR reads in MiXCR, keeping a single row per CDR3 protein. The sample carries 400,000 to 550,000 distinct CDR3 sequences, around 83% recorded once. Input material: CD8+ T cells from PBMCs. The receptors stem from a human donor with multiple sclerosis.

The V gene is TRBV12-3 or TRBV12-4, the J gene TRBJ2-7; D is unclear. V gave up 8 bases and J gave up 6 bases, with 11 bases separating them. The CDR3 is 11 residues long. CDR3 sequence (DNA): TGTGCCAGCGGGTTAGCCTCCGAGCAGTACTTC. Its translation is CASGLASEQYF.

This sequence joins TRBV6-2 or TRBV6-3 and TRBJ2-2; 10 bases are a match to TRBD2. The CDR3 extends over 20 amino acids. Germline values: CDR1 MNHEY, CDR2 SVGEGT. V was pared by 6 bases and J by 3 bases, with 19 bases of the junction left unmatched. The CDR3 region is CASSTKRGGLYFQDTGELFF. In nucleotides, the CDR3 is TGTGCCAGCAGCACAAAGCGGGGGGGCCTATATTTTCAGGACACCGGGGAGCTGTTTTTT.

In DNA form, the CDR3 reads TGCGCCAGCACTACGTCTTTCGGGTCAGAAGGGGACACTGAAGCTTTCTTT. Its translation: CASTTSFGSEGDTEAFF. This rearrangement joins TRBV5-1 to TRBJ1-1; perhaps TRBD1 as D (5 bases). The V and J ends lost 6 bases and 3 bases respectively, with 24 bases between them. From germline, CDR1 is SGHRS and CDR2 YFSETQ. The length of the CDR3 is 17 residues.

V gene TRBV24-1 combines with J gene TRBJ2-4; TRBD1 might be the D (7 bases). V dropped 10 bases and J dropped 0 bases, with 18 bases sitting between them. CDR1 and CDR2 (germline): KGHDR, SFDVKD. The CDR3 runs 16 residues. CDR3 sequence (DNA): TGTGCCACTGGGCCACGACAGGGACTAGCCAAAAACATTCAGTACTTC. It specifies CATGPRQGLAKNIQYF.

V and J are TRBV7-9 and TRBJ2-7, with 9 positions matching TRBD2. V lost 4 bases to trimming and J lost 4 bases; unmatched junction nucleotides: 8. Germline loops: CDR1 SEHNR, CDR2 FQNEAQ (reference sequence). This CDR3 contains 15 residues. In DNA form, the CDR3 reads TGTGCCAGCAGCTCCCCCCTCAGCGGGAGGTACGAGCAGTACTTC. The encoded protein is CASSSPLSGRYEQYF.

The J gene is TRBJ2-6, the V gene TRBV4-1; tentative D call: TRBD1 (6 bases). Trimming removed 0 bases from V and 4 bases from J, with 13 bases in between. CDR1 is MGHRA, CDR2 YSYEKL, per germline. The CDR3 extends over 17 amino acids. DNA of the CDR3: TGCGCCAGCAGCCAAGATCCCCCAGGGGCCGGGGCCAACGTCCTGACTTTC. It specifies CASSQDPPGAGANVLTF.

CDR3 in amino acids: CSAGTGGVYEQYF. The CDR3 DNA is TGCAGCGCTGGGACAGGGGGGGTCTACGAGCAGTACTTC. The rearrangement joins TRBV29-1 to TRBJ2-7, with 11 bases aligning to TRBD1. The CDR3 runs 13 residues. The J segment lost 3 bases and the V segment lost 7 bases, leaving 5 bases of the junction unmatched. Germline V gene sequence: CDR1 SQVTM, CDR2 ANQGSEA.

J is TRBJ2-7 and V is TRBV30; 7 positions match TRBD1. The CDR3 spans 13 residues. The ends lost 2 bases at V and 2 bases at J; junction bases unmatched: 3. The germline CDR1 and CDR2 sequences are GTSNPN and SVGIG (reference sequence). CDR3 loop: CAWSSGQAYEQYF. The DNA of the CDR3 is TGTGCCTGGAGTTCCGGACAGGCCTACGAGCAGTACTTC. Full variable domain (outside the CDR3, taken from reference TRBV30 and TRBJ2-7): SQTIHQWPATLVQPVGSPLSLECTVEGTSNPNLYWYRQAAGRGLQLLFYSVGIGQISSEVPQNLSASRPQDRQFILSSKKLLLSDSGFYLCAWSSGQAYEQYFGPGTRLTVT.

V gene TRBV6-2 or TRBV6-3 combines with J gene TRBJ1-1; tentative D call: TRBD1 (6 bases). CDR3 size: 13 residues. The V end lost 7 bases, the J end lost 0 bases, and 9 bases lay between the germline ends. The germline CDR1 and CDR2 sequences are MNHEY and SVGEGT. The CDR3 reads CASKGELNTEAFF. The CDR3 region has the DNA TGTGCCAGCAAGGGGGAATTGAACACTGAAGCTTTCTTT.

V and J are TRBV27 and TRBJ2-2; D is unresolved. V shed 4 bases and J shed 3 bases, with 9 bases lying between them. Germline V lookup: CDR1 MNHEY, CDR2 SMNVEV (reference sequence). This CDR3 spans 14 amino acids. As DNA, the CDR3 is TGTGCCAGCAGTTCCAGCAGTTACACCGGGGAGCTGTTTTTT. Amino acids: CASSSSSYTGELFF.

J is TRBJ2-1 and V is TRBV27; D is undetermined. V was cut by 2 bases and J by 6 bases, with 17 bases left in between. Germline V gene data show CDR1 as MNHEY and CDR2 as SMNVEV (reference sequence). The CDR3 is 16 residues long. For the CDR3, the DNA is TGTGCCAGCAGTTTAATTCTCGCTACTGGGGTCAATGAGCAGTTCTTC. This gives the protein CASSLILATGVNEQFF.

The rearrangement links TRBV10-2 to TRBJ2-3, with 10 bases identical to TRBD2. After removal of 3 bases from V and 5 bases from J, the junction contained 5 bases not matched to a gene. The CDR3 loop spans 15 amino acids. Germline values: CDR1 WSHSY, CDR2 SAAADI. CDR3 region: CASSEWIAGGDTQYF. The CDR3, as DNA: TGCGCCAGCAGTGAATGGATAGCGGGGGGAGATACGCAGTATTTT.

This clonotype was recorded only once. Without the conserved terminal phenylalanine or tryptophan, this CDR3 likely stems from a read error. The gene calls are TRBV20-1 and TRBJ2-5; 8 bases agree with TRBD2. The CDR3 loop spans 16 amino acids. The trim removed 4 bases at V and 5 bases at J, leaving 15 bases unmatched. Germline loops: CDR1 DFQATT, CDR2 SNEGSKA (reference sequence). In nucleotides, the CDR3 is TGCAGTGCTATGGACCTACCTGGGACTAGAAGTGAGACCCAGTACCTC. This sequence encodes CSAMDLPGTRSETQYL.

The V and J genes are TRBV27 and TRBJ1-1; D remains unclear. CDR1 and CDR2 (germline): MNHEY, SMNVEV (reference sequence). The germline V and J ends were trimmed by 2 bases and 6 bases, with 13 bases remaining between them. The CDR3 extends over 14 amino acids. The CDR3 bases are TGTGCCAGCAGTTTAGCGTCGTCGTACTCTGAAGCTTTCTTT. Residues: CASSLASSYSEAFF.

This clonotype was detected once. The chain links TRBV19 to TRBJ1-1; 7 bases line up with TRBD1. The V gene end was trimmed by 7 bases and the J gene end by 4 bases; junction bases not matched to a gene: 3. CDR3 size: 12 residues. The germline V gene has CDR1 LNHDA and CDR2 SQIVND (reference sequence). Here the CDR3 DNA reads TGTGCCAGTATTGGGGACAGCACTGAAGCTTTCTTT. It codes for CASIGDSTEAFF.

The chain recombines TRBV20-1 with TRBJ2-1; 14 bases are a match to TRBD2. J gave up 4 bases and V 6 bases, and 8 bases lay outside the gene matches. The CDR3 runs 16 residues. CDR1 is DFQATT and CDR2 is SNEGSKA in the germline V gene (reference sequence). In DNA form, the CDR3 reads TGCAGTGCCGGGACTAGCGGGGGCGGGAGGTACAATGAGCAGTTCTTC. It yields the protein CSAGTSGGGRYNEQFF.

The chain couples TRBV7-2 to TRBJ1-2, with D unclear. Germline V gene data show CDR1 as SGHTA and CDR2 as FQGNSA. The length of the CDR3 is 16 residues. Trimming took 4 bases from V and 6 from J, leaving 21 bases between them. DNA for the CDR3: TGTGCCAGCAGCTCAGACGATTCGACTAGGAGGGATGGCTACACCTTC. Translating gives CASSSDDSTRRDGYTF.

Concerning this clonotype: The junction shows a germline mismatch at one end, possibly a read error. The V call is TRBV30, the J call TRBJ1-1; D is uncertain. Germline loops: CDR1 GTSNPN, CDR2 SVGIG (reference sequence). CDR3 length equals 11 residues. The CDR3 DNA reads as TGTGCCTGGAGCAGCAGCATTGAAACTTTCTTT. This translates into CAWSSSIETFF. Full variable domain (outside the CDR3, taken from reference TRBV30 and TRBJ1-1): SQTIHQWPATLVQPVGSPLSLECTVEGTSNPNLYWYRQAAGRGLQLLFYSVGIGQISSEVPQNLSASRPQDRQFILSSKKLLLSDSGFYLCAWSSSIETFFGQGTRLTVV.

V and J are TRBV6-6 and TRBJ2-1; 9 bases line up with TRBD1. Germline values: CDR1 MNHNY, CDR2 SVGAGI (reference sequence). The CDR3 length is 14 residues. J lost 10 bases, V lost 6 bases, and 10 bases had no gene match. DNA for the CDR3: TGTGCCAGCAGGACCTGGGACAGGGCTTGGGAGCAGTTCTTC. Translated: CASRTWDRAWEQFF.

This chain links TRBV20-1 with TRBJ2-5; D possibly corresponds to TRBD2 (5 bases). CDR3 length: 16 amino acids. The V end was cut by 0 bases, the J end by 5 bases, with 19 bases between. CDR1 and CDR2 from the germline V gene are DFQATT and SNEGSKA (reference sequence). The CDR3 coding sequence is TGCAGTGCTAGAGATGATGGGTCCGTAAGGAGGGAGACCCAGTACTTC. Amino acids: CSARDDGSVRRETQYF.

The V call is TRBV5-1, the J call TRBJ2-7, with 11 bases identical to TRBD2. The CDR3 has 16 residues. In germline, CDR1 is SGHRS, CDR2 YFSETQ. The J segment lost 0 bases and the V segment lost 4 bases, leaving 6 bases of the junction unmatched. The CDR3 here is CASSPPTSGASYEQYF. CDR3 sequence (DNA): TGCGCCAGCAGCCCCCCGACTAGCGGGGCCTCCTACGAGCAGTACTTC. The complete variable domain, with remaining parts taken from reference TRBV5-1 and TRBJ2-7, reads KAGVTQTPRYLIKTRGQQVTLSCSPISGHRSVSWYQQTPGQGLQFLFEYFSETQRNKGNFPGRFSGRQFSNSRSEMNVSTLELGDSALYLCASSPPTSGASYEQYFGPGTRLTVT.

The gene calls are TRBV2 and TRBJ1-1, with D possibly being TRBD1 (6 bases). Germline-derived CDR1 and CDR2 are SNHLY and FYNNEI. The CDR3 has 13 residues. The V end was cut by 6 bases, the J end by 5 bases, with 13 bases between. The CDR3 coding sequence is TGTGCCAGCAGGACAGGACTTGAGACTGAAGCTTTCTTT. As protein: CASRTGLETEAFF.

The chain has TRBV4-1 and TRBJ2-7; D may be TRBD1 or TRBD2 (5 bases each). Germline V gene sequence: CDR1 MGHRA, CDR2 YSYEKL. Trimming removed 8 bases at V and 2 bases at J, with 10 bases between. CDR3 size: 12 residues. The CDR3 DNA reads TGCGCCAGCGGGGGTGTGCCCTACGAGCAGTACTTC. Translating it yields CASGGVPYEQYF.

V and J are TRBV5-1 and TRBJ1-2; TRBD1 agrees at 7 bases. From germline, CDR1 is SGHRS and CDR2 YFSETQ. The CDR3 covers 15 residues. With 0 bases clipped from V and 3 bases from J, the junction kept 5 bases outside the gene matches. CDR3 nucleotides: TGCGCCAGCAGCTTGGAGGAGGGGGCAGACTATGGCTACACCTTC. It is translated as CASSLEEGADYGYTF.

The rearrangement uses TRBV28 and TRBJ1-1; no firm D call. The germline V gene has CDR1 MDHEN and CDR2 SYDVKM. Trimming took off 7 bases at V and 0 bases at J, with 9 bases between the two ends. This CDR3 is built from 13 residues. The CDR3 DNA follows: TGTGCCAGCATCCCGGAAATGAACACTGAAGCTTTCTTT. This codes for CASIPEMNTEAFF.

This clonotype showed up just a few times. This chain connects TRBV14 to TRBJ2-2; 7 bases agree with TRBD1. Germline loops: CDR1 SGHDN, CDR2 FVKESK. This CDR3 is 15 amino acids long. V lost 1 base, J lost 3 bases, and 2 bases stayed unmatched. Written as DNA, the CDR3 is TGTGCCAGCAGCCAAGGGGACAGCTACACCGGGGAGCTGTTTTTT. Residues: CASSQGDSYTGELFF.

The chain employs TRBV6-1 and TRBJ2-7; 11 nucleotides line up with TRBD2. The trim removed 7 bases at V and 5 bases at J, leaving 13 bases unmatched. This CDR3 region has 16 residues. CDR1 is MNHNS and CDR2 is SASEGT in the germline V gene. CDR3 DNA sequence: TGTGCCAGCACCCAAAGGAGACTAGCGGGATCTCACGAGCAGTACTTC. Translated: CASTQRRLAGSHEQYF.

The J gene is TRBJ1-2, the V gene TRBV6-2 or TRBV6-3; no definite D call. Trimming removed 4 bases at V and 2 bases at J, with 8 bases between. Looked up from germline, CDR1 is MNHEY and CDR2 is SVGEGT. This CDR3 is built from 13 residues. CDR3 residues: CASSLHINYGYTF. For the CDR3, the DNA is TGTGCCAGCAGTTTACATATAAACTATGGCTACACCTTC.

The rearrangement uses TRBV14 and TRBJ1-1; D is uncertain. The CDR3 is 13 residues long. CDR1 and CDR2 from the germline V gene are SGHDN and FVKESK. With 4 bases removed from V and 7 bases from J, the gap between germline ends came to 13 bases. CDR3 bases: TGTGCCAGCAGCCCCCGCCCCAGCAGTGAAGCTTTCTTT. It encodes CASSPRPSSEAFF.

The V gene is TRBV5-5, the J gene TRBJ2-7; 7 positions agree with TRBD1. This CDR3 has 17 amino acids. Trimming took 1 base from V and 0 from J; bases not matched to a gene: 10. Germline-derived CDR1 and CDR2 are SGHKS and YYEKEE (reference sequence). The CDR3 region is CASSLYAQGTVSYEQYF. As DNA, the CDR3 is TGTGCCAGCAGCTTGTACGCACAGGGGACCGTCTCCTACGAGCAGTACTTC. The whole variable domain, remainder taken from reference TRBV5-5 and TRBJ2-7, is DAGVTQSPTHLIKTRGQQVTLRCSPISGHKSVSWYQQVLGQGPQFIFQYYEKEERGRGNFPDRFSARQFPNYSSELNVNALLLGDSALYLCASSLYAQGTVSYEQYFGPGTRLTVT.

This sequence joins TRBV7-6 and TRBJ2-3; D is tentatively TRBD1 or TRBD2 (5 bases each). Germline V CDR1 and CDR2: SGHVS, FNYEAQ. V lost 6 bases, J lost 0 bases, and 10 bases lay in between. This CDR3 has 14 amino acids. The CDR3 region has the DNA TGTGCCAGCAGTTTGGGACGGAGCACAGATACGCAGTATTTT. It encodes CASSLGRSTDTQYF.

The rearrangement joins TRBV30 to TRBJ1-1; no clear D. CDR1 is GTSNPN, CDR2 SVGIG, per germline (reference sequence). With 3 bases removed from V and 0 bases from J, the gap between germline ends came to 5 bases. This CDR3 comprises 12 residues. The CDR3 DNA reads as TGTGCCTGGAGGCCGGTGAACACTGAAGCTTTCTTT. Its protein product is CAWRPVNTEAFF. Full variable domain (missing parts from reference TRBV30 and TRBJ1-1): SQTIHQWPATLVQPVGSPLSLECTVEGTSNPNLYWYRQAAGRGLQLLFYSVGIGQISSEVPQNLSASRPQDRQFILSSKKLLLSDSGFYLCAWRPVNTEAFFGQGTRLTVV.